Below, 18 T cell receptor beta chains from the same sample are listed, as sequenced in a study of cytomegalovirus exposure and HLA in healthy donors. PCR was performed using 60 Vbeta and 13 Jbeta primers. The data were produced by immunoSEQ multiplex PCR, yet TCRdb's version contains in-frame clones alone and is incomplete. The data show 90,000 to 150,000 clones, 63% seen once. Sequences were obtained from PBMCs. These TCRs come from a man aged 35 to 55 in good health and CMV-seropositive.

The chain links TRBV7-3 to TRBJ1-1; no definite D call. The CDR3 extends over 13 amino acids. Trimming left V 0 bases short and J 1 base short, with 3 bases between. CDR1 SGHTA and CDR2 FQGTGA come from the germline V gene. For the CDR3, the DNA is TGTGCCAGCAGCTTAACGCGGAACACTGAAGCTTTCTTT. Protein product: CASSLTRNTEAFF.

The chain has TRBV9 and TRBJ2-1; 10 bases align to TRBD1. From germline, CDR1 is SGDLS and CDR2 YYNGEE. This CDR3 is built from 16 residues. The V and J ends lost 3 bases and 6 bases, in that order; junction bases with no gene match: 9. CDR3 loop: CASSEYGTGDPNEQFF. Here the CDR3 DNA reads TGTGCCAGCAGCGAATACGGGACAGGGGATCCCAATGAGCAGTTCTTC.

The chain links TRBV10-3 to TRBJ2-3, with 7 bases identical to TRBD2. This CDR3 comprises 16 residues. From germline, CDR1 is ENHRY and CDR2 SYGVKD. V dropped 1 base and J dropped 3; count of bases not matched to a gene: 7. The CDR3 DNA follows: TGTGCCATCAGTGAGTTCTCGGGAGGCCATACAGATACGCAGTATTTT. Encoded protein: CAISEFSGGHTDTQYF.

In this sample, this clone turned up once. The chain recombines TRBV6-1 with TRBJ1-1; perhaps TRBD1 as D (5 bases). CDR1 is MNHNS, CDR2 SASEGT, per germline. Trimming removed 2 bases from V and 6 bases from J, with 19 bases in between. CDR3 length: 16 residues. CDR3 sequence (DNA): TGTGCCAGCAGTGAACAGGAGCGGGGGGGTGGTCCTGAAGCTTTCTTT. This sequence encodes CASSEQERGGGPEAFF.

This clone has only a few counts. The chain links TRBV7-3 to TRBJ1-5; possibly TRBD1 for D (6 bases). The CDR3 is 12 amino acids. Per germline, CDR1 SGHTA and CDR2 FQGTGA. V lost 8 bases, J lost 8 bases, and 13 bases lay in between. In nucleotides, the CDR3 is TGTGCCAGCTTCACAGGGATTGAGCCCCAGCATTTT. Translating gives CASFTGIEPQHF.

This clone has a handful of counts. The chain recombines TRBV18 with TRBJ1-5; possible D gene TRBD1, 6 bases. This CDR3 spans 14 amino acids. The germline V and J ends were trimmed by 6 bases and 9 bases, with 18 bases remaining between them. In germline, CDR1 is KGHSH, CDR2 LQKENI. CDR3 residues: CASSRGDTERPQHF. The CDR3 DNA reads as TGTGCCAGCTCCCGAGGGGACACCGAACGGCCCCAGCATTTT.

This chain links TRBV5-1 with TRBJ2-7; 8 bases fit TRBD1. This CDR3 is built from 13 residues. CDR1 is SGHRS, CDR2 YFSETQ, per germline. The J segment lost 3 bases and the V segment lost 6 bases, leaving 5 bases of the junction unmatched. The CDR3 DNA follows: TGCGCCAGCAATACAGGGGGTAACTACGAGCAGTACTTC. The encoded protein is CASNTGGNYEQYF.

V is TRBV2 and J is TRBJ2-1; TRBD2 agrees at 9 bases. V lost 4 bases, J lost 6 bases, and 7 bases stayed unmatched. CDR3 size: 15 residues. Looked up from germline, CDR1 is SNHLY and CDR2 is FYNNEI. In DNA, the CDR3 is TGTGCCAGCAGTGTGATGCGTAGCGGGGGCAATGAGCAGTTCTTC. It codes for CASSVMRSGGNEQFF. The complete variable domain, with remaining parts taken from reference TRBV2 and TRBJ2-1, reads EPEVTQTPSHQVTQMGQEVILRCVPISNHLYFYWYRQILGQKVEFLVSFYNNEISEKSEIFDDQFSVERPDGSNFTLKIRSTKLEDSAMYFCASSVMRSGGNEQFFGPGTRLTVL.

CDR3 in DNA: TGTGCCAGCAGCACGGGACAGATCTATAGCAATCAGCCCCAGCATTTT. This codes for CASSTGQIYSNQPQHF. The V call is TRBV5-8, the J call TRBJ1-5; TRBD1 matches at 7 bases. The CDR3 is made up of 16 amino acids. Germline-derived CDR1 and CDR2 are SGHTS and YDEGEE. Trimming cost V 4 bases and J 0 bases; bases outside gene matches: 7.

The V call is TRBV5-1, the J call TRBJ2-1; 16 bases fit TRBD2. The V and J ends lost 3 bases and 3 bases, in that order; junction bases with no gene match: 18. CDR3 length equals 22 residues. CDR1 SGHRS and CDR2 YFSETQ come from the germline V gene. CDR3 sequence reads: CASSSLPGGSGLAGGGYNEQFF. The DNA for the CDR3 is TGCGCCAGCAGCTCACTCCCTGGAGGGTCGGGACTAGCGGGAGGGGGCTACAATGAGCAGTTCTTC.

Remarks on this clone: This may come from a read error, since a much larger clone is one base off. The chain is built from TRBV5-4 and TRBJ2-1; D is uncertain. V dropped 0 bases and J dropped 0 bases, with 4 bases sitting between them. Germline CDR1 SGHNT, CDR2 YYREEE (reference sequence). The CDR3 sequence is 14 residues long. CDR3 region: CASSLVGSYNEQFF. In nucleotides, the CDR3 is TGTGCCAGCAGCTTGGTCGGCTCCTACAATGAGCAGTTCTTC.

The J gene is TRBJ2-2, the V gene TRBV27; 11 bases fit TRBD2. The CDR3 totals 18 residues. From germline, CDR1 is MNHEY and CDR2 SMNVEV (reference sequence). The V segment lost 2 bases and the J segment 4 bases; nucleotides outside the gene matches: 9. The CDR3 protein is CASSLLLAGARVTGELFF. The CDR3 region has the DNA TGTGCCAGCAGTTTACTACTAGCGGGAGCTCGTGTCACCGGGGAGCTGTTTTTT.

The chain has TRBV7-8 and TRBJ1-5, with a possible D match to TRBD1 (5 bases). The V and J ends lost 1 base and 3 bases respectively, with 13 bases between them. The CDR3 is 16 residues long. The germline CDR1 and CDR2 sequences are SGHVS and FQNEAQ. The CDR3 sequence is CASSLVWGVDNQPQHF. CDR3 coding DNA: TGTGCCAGCAGCTTAGTCTGGGGGGTGGACAATCAGCCCCAGCATTTT.

This chain links TRBV7-9 with TRBJ1-1, with a weak D call TRBD1 (5 bases). The CDR3 sequence is 14 residues long. Germline assignment: CDR1 SEHNR and CDR2 FQNEAQ (reference sequence). V lost 6 bases and J lost 0, with 11 bases in between. CDR3 sequence reads: CASRGGSMNTEAFF. The CDR3 bases are TGTGCCAGCAGGGGGGGATCCATGAACACTGAAGCTTTCTTT.

The V call is TRBV19, the J call TRBJ1-2; 7 nucleotides line up with TRBD1. Germline loops: CDR1 LNHDA, CDR2 SQIVND (reference sequence). Trimming took 5 bases from V and 0 from J; bases not matched to a gene: 6. The CDR3 contains 15 residues. CDR3 sequence: CASSARQGANYGYTF. As DNA, the CDR3 is TGTGCCAGTAGTGCCCGACAGGGAGCTAACTATGGCTACACCTTC.

This chain links TRBV6-6 with TRBJ2-3, with 8 nucleotides matching TRBD1. The CDR3 has 12 amino acids. Germline trimming cut 6 bases from V and 6 bases from J; bases unmatched to any gene: 2. CDR1 and CDR2 (germline): MNHNY, SVGAGI (reference sequence). The DNA for the CDR3 is TGTGCCAGCAGGCGACAGGGGGATACGCAGTATTTT. Protein: CASRRQGDTQYF.

J is TRBJ2-2 and V is TRBV25-1, with D maybe TRBD2 (5 bases). There are 15 residues in the CDR3. Germline CDR1 reads MGHDK; CDR2 reads SYGVNS. Between the trimmed V and J ends, which lost 3 bases and 2 bases, there was a span of 10 bases. The CDR3 sequence: CASSESGSNTGELFF. The DNA of the CDR3 is TGTGCCAGCAGTGAGTCGGGGAGCAACACCGGGGAGCTGTTTTTT.

V and J are TRBV11-1 and TRBJ1-2; maybe TRBD1 (6 bases). The germline V and J ends were trimmed by 0 bases and 7 bases, with 12 bases remaining between them. The CDR3 runs 14 residues. The germline V gene has CDR1 SGHAT and CDR2 FQDESV (reference sequence). In nucleotides, the CDR3 is TGTGCCAGCAGCTTAGCGTCAGGGGCCCGTGGCTACACCTTC. Its protein is CASSLASGARGYTF.